The 17 T cell receptor beta chains listed next were all sequenced from one sample in a study of blood T cell repertoires in COVID-19. Measured with immunoSEQ multiplex PCR; TCRdb has only the in-frame clones, and not every one. The table records 250,000 or so clones, about 87% of them present only once. The sequenced material came from PBMCs or T cells enriched from blood (not recorded which). The receptors derive from a woman in her twenties or thirties with acute COVID-19.

This clone came up once. CDR3 sequence (DNA): TGTGCCACTGGACACAATCAGCCCCAGCATTTT. This translates into CATGHNQPQHF. This chain links TRBV10-3 with TRBJ1-5; TRBD1 might be the D (5 bases). V was trimmed by 10 bases and J by 3 bases, leaving 7 bases between them. Germline V lookup: CDR1 ENHRY, CDR2 SYGVKD. There are 11 residues in the CDR3.

This clone was seen a handful of times. V and J are TRBV29-1 and TRBJ1-2; TRBD1 matches at 7 bases. V shed 2 bases, J shed 3 bases, and the junction held 3 bases outside the gene matches. CDR1 SQVTM and CDR2 ANQGSEA come from the germline V gene. This CDR3 spans 13 amino acids. The CDR3 region is CSVEKGAYYGYTF. DNA of the CDR3: TGCAGCGTTGAAAAGGGGGCATACTATGGCTACACCTTC.

The CDR3 here is CASSLEGGGYTYNEQFF. For the CDR3, the DNA is TGTGCCAGCAGCTTAGAGGGCGGGGGCTACACCTACAATGAGCAGTTCTTC. The chain links TRBV7-8 to TRBJ2-1; D may be TRBD2 (7 bases). This CDR3 comprises 17 residues. Germline loops: CDR1 SGHVS, CDR2 FQNEAQ. V was trimmed by 1 base and J by 2 bases, leaving 15 bases between them.

The V gene is TRBV5-1, the J gene TRBJ1-6; TRBD1 might be the D (5 bases). This CDR3 spans 14 amino acids. Trimming stripped 4 bases from V and 6 bases from J, with 11 bases between. Germline CDR1 is SGHRS and CDR2 is YFSETQ. The CDR3 is CASSAQGSNSPLHF. The CDR3 DNA reads as TGCGCCAGCAGCGCTCAGGGTTCTAATTCACCCCTCCACTTT.

The chain recombines TRBV6-5 with TRBJ1-2; D is undetermined. V lost 0 bases to trimming and J lost 4 bases, with 9 bases between them. Germline lookup yields CDR1 MNHEY and CDR2 SVGAGI. CDR3 size: 14 residues. The CDR3 protein is CASSYSTELYGYTF. CDR3 coding DNA: TGTGCCAGCAGTTACTCGACGGAGCTCTATGGCTACACCTTC.

This sequence joins TRBV5-1 and TRBJ2-3; no clear D gene. Germline CDR1 is SGHRS and CDR2 is YFSETQ. V lost 0 bases to trimming and J lost 5 bases, with 4 bases between them. The CDR3 runs to 12 residues. This CDR3 is CASSLERDTQYF. In DNA form, the CDR3 reads TGCGCCAGCAGCTTGGAGAGAGATACGCAGTATTTT.

V and J are TRBV7-2 and TRBJ2-5; the match to TRBD2 covers 15 bases. J lost 2 bases, V lost 5 bases, and 3 bases had no gene match. Germline CDR1 is SGHTA and CDR2 is FQGNSA. This CDR3 region has 16 residues. The CDR3 protein is CASSPGLAGGQETQYF. The CDR3 DNA sequence: TGTGCCAGCAGCCCGGGACTAGCGGGGGGACAAGAGACCCAGTACTTC.

J is TRBJ1-1 and V is TRBV6-1; possible D gene TRBD1, 5 bases. In germline, CDR1 is MNHNS, CDR2 SASEGT. Trimming left V 2 bases short and J 6 bases short, with 10 bases between. The CDR3 length is 13 residues. CDR3 in DNA: TGTGCCAGCAGTGAAAGAGGAGGGGCTGAAGCTTTCTTT. Translation: CASSERGGAEAFF.

CDR3 coding DNA: TGTGCCAGCAGCCCCGGGACAGGAGACACTGAAGCTTTCTTT. Its translation is CASSPGTGDTEAFF. The chain is built from TRBV3-1 (or the pseudogene TRBV3-2) and TRBJ1-1; 8 nucleotides match TRBD1. Germline V gene sequence: CDR1 LGHDT, CDR2 YNNKEL (reference sequence). There are 14 residues in the CDR3. The V gene end was trimmed by 4 bases and the J gene end by 3 bases; junction bases not matched to a gene: 4.

This clone was seen a few times. The chain joins TRBV2 to TRBJ1-2, with 8 bases aligning to TRBD1. V gave up 6 bases and J gave up 3 bases; unmatched junction bases: 6. The germline gives CDR1 SNHLY, CDR2 FYNNEI. This CDR3 has 14 amino acids. The chain's CDR3 is CASRRDRGDYGYTF. The CDR3 DNA reads as TGTGCCAGCAGGAGAGACAGGGGTGACTATGGCTACACCTTC. The variable domain in full, with the rest retrieved from reference TRBV2 and TRBJ1-2, is EPEVTQTPSHQVTQMGQEVILRCVPISNHLYFYWYRQILGQKVEFLVSFYNNEISEKSEIFDDQFSVERPDGSNFTLKIRSTKLEDSAMYFCASRRDRGDYGYTFGSGTRLTVV.

The chain uses TRBV27 and TRBJ2-3, with a possible D match to TRBD2 (6 bases). Germline V lookup: CDR1 MNHEY, CDR2 SMNVEV (reference sequence). V gave up 6 bases and J gave up 0 bases, with 19 bases separating them. The CDR3 length is 17 residues. The CDR3 spells CASSPLGGVTSTDTQYF. CDR3 nucleotides: TGTGCCAGCAGCCCCCTCGGAGGGGTCACTAGCACAGATACGCAGTATTTT.

The genes are TRBV2 and TRBJ2-7; possible D gene TRBD2, 6 bases. The germline CDR1 and CDR2 sequences are SNHLY and FYNNEI. V lost 8 bases to trimming and J lost 3 bases, with 14 bases between them. CDR3 length: 13 amino acids. CDR3 loop: CASGGAWDYEQYF. DNA of the CDR3: TGTGCCAGCGGAGGGGCCTGGGACTACGAGCAGTACTTC.

This clone was seen more than once but under ten times. The CDR3 reads CASSQGQGTNSPLHF. CDR3 in DNA: TGTGCCAGCAGCCAAGGTCAGGGAACTAATTCACCCCTCCACTTT. The rearrangement links TRBV3-1 (or the pseudogene TRBV3-2) to TRBJ1-6, with a weak D call TRBD1 (5 bases). V gave up 1 base and J gave up 6 bases, with 10 bases separating them. The V gene's germline CDR1 is LGHDT and CDR2 YNNKEL (reference sequence). CDR3 length: 15 residues.

The chain recombines TRBV7-2 with TRBJ2-1, with 11 bases lining up with TRBD2. The length of the CDR3 is 16 residues. V trimming: 3 bases; J trimming: 8 bases; junction bases outside the gene matches: 9. Germline V gene data show CDR1 as SGHTA and CDR2 as FQGNSA. The CDR3 loop is CASSLNSGGVGDEQFF. The DNA for the CDR3 is TGTGCCAGCAGCTTGAATAGCGGGGGGGTAGGCGATGAGCAGTTCTTC.

This chain links TRBV15 with TRBJ2-3, with a weak D call TRBD2 (7 bases). The CDR3 length is 15 residues. V lost 5 bases and J 6 bases, leaving 18 bases between the germline ends. Germline assignment: CDR1 LNHNV and CDR2 YYDKDF (reference sequence). CDR3 nucleotide sequence: TGTGCCACCAGCTGGATGTCCGGGGGGCCTGATACGCAGTATTTT. It encodes CATSWMSGGPDTQYF. The full variable domain, its missing parts supplied by reference TRBV15 and TRBJ2-3, is DAMVIQNPRYQVTQFGKPVTLSCSQTLNHNVMYWYQQKSSQAPKLLFHYYDKDFNNEADTPDNFQSRRPNTSFCFLDIRSPGLGDTAMYLCATSWMSGGPDTQYFGPGTRLTVL.

V usage is TRBV3-1 (or the pseudogene TRBV3-2) and J usage is TRBJ1-4, with 7 bases aligning to TRBD1. The CDR3 sequence is 16 residues long. V dropped 3 bases and J dropped 5; count of bases not matched to a gene: 9. The germline CDR1 and CDR2 sequences are LGHDT and YNNKEL (reference sequence). CDR3 DNA: TGTGCCAGCAGCCATAAGAGACAGGGCCTAAATGAAAAACTGTTTTTT. Its translation: CASSHKRQGLNEKLFF.

The chain carries TRBV6-1 and TRBJ2-2; 9 positions agree with TRBD1. Germline lookup yields CDR1 MNHNS and CDR2 SASEGT. V shed 2 bases, J shed 3 bases, and the junction held 10 bases outside the gene matches. The CDR3 covers 18 residues. In DNA, the CDR3 is TGTGCCAGCAGTGAATATGGGGTCGGGACAGGGCACACCGGGGAGCTGTTTTTT. It codes for CASSEYGVGTGHTGELFF.